This record covers a single TCR beta chain. Its target is not known. This record comes from a study of cytomegalovirus exposure and HLA in healthy donors. Looking at the study overall: Unique TCR beta sequences numbering fewer than 130 million came from 150 million to 200 million T cells in an earlier analysis. The study's findings and limits: In a later analysis, across HLA loci, associated TCR counts were highest for DRB1, lowest for HLA-C. Relative to equally common others, HLA-associated TCR beta chains showed greater clonal expansion in a later analysis.

This CDR3 contains 15 residues. The germline gives CDR1 MDHEN, CDR2 SYDVKM. The ends lost 1 base at V and 3 bases at J; junction bases unmatched: 2. Donors counted as nominally healthy when sampled, yet unrecorded immune exposures were likely. The PCR contained 60 Vbeta and 13 Jbeta primers. The repertoire was sequenced with immunoSEQ multiplex PCR; TCRdb's copy has only in-frame clones and lacks some. The table records fewer than 130,000 clones, about 80% of them present only once. This clonotype was sampled from a woman in her sixties in good health and CMV-seropositive. Sequenced: PBMCs. This rearrangement joins TRBV28 to TRBJ1-4; 7 positions match TRBD1. The CDR3 loop is CASSLFDRANEKLFF. CDR3 sequence (DNA): TGTGCCAGCAGTTTATTCGACAGGGCTAATGAAAAACTGTTTTTT. The variable domain in full, completed from reference TRBV28 and TRBJ1-4, reads DVKVTQSSRYLVKRTGEKVFLECVQDMDHENMFWYRQDPGLGLRLIYFSYDVKMKEKGDIPEGYSVSREKKERFSLILESASTNQTSMYLCASSLFDRANEKLFFGSGTQLSVL.